The T cell receptor (beta chain) under discussion was sequenced for a study of cytomegalovirus exposure and HLA in healthy donors. The study's findings and limits: Productive status was seen about 90% or about 30% of the time for most TCR beta V segments in an earlier analysis. Some segments of the V type, notably TRBV6-2 and TRBV6-3, were excluded as indistinguishable.

PCR involved 60 Vbeta and 13 Jbeta primers. TCRdb's table, derived via immunoSEQ multiplex PCR, lists solely in-frame clones and lacks some. The sample includes 100,000 to 150,000 clones, roughly 78% seen only once; the top ten take 1%. CDR1 is SNHLY and CDR2 is FYNNEI in the germline V gene. V was cut by 4 bases and J by 4 bases, with 14 bases left in between. This CDR3 has 15 amino acids. About this clone: The target antigen is unknown.

This rearrangement joins TRBV2 to TRBJ1-5, with D possibly matching TRBD1 (5 bases). Sequenced input: PBMCs. The sequence was collected from a man between 40 and 49 years old in good health and CMV-seronegative. CDR3 in DNA: TGTGCCAGCAGTGGATGGGCAGGGTTGAATCAGCCCCAGCATTTT. Encoded protein: CASSGWAGLNQPQHF.